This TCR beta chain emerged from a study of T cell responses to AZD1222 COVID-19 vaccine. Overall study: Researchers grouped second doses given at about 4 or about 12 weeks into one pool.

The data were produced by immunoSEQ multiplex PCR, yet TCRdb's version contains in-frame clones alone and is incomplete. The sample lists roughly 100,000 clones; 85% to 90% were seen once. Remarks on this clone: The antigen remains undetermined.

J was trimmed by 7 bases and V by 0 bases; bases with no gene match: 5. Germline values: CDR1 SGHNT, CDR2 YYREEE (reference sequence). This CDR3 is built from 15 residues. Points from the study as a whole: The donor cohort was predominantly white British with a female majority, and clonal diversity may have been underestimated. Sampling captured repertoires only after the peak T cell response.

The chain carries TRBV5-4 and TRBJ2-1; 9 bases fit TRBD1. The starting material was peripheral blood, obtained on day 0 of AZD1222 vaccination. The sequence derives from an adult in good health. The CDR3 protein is CASSLAGTGYNEQFF. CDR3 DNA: TGTGCCAGCAGCTTGGCCGGGACAGGGTATAATGAGCAGTTCTTC. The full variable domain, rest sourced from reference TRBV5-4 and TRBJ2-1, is ETGVTQSPTHLIKTRGQQVTLRCSSQSGHNTVSWYQQALGQGPQFIFQYYREEENGRGNFPPRFSGLQFPNYSSELNVNALELDDSALYLCASSLAGTGYNEQFFGPGTRLTVL.